In this sample, the clone carrying this T cell receptor (beta chain) turned up once. The sample originates from a study of early T cells in non-severe SARS-CoV-2 infection. Each CDR3 protein gets one entry after TCRdb re-called the 5' RACE reads with MiXCR. The sample records about 100,000 distinct CDR3 sequences, less than 15% being singletons. With V trimmed by 5 bases and J by 6 bases, 13 bases remained unmatched. CDR1 is KGHSH and CDR2 is LQKENI in the germline V gene. This CDR3 spans 15 amino acids. This sequence originates from an adult who was a healthcare worker with PCR-confirmed SARS-CoV-2 infection or an uninfected control (not recorded which). What was sequenced was whole blood. The rearrangement links TRBV18 to TRBJ2-7; 7 nucleotides align to TRBD1. The CDR3: CASSSFDRERGEQYF. The CDR3 nucleotides are TGTGCCAGCTCATCCTTTGACAGGGAACGAGGCGAGCAGTACTTC.